The rows below give T cell receptor beta chains drawn from one sample of a study of radiotherapy plus CTLA-4 blockade in lung cancer. TCRdb's table, derived via immunoSEQ multiplex PCR, lists solely in-frame clones and lacks some. Among tens of thousands of clones listed, about 87% were seen once. Sequencing used peripheral blood, obtained from a patient treated with radiotherapy plus ipilimumab. The receptors shown here come from a human donor with non-small cell lung cancer that progressed on radiotherapy plus ipilimumab. Each CDR3 is given with its conserved first and last residue. Each record gives: J gene, clone size, D gene, V gene, CDR3 protein. A D gene is named only where the DNA matches it firmly. Rows may omit the clone size; those that give it use once, few, many or a size class.

TRBJ1-4	NA	NA	TRBV5-1	CASSEGGTNEKLFF
TRBJ2-7	NA	NA	TRBV27	CASSLKGVASYEQYF
TRBJ1-4	NA	NA	TRBV7-9	CASSLAGMTNEKLFF
TRBJ1-2	few	NA	TRBV5-5	CASSLDRASGYTF
TRBJ1-5	NA	NA	TRBV7-2	CASSLSGGDLQPQHF
TRBJ2-3	NA	TRBD1	TRBV11-3	CASSIGTVTDTQYF
TRBJ2-7	NA	NA	TRBV6-5	CASRPGGGYEQYF
TRBJ2-5	NA	TRBD1	TRBV5-6	CASSTDRVKTQYF
TRBJ2-3	NA	TRBD1	TRBV6-5	CASSGTGSTDTQYF
TRBJ2-2	NA	NA	TRBV12-5	CASGLSGVGPGELFF
TRBJ2-5	NA	NA	TRBV7-2	CASSLLGWRGRETQYF
TRBJ1-4	NA	NA	TRBV2	CASSPGTGEEKLFF
TRBJ1-2	NA	NA	TRBV7-9	CASSWPGHGYTF
TRBJ1-1	NA	NA	TRBV6-5	CASSRYTEAFF
TRBJ2-7	NA	TRBD1	TRBV7-6	CASSRGTGQGSYEQYF
TRBJ2-1	NA	TRBD2	TRBV4-2	CASSPRLASEQFF
TRBJ1-1	NA	NA	TRBV9	CASSYQGDTEAFF
TRBJ1-5	few	TRBD1	TRBV5-1	CASSSGQGDNQPQHF
TRBJ2-5	NA	NA	TRBV5-1	CASRGEEETQYF
TRBJ2-3	NA	NA	TRBV6-5	CASRSRTTRTDTQYF
TRBJ1-2	NA	NA	TRBV4-3	CASSQDDGLGGYTF
TRBJ2-2	NA	TRBD2	TRBV2	CASNRGALAGGPSGELFF
TRBJ1-3	NA	NA	TRBV19	CASSTYRASGNTIYF
TRBJ2-2	NA	NA	TRBV28	CASIPSGYPGELFF
TRBJ1-4	NA	NA	TRBV27	CASSLSMGGTEKLFF
TRBJ2-1	few	NA	TRBV7-2	CASSLNSYNEQFF
TRBJ1-2	NA	NA	TRBV6-5	CASSYEVNYGYTF
TRBJ1-2	NA	TRBD1	TRBV30	CAWDLDRAPGYTF
TRBJ2-2	NA	TRBD1	TRBV9	CASSPPGQGLRFTGELFF
TRBJ2-5	NA	NA	TRBV28	CASSSTLGKETQYF
TRBJ1-2	NA	NA	TRBV7-9	CASSLDGADYGGYTF
TRBJ2-1	NA	NA	TRBV6-6	CASSYSRQGPNEQFF
TRBJ2-7	few	NA	TRBV7-9	CASSLGPTVEQYF
TRBJ2-1	NA	NA	TRBV7-2	CASSSVYEQFF
TRBJ1-2	NA	TRBD1	TRBV18	CASSYRTGVDGYTF
TRBJ2-3	few	NA	TRBV6-4	CASTRGAHADTQYF
TRBJ2-7	once	NA	TRBV21-1	CASNQGGYDEQYF
TRBJ2-2	NA	TRBD2	TRBV5-1	CASSTSGKDTGELFF
TRBJ1-2	NA	NA	TRBV5-8	CASSLELLRRPGYTF
TRBJ2-7	once	NA	TRBV27	CASSGRGREFAYEQYF
TRBJ2-2	NA	NA	TRBV7-2	CASSPDSFNTGELFF
TRBJ2-5	NA	NA	TRBV5-1	CASSLLDLQAETQYF
TRBJ2-5	NA	NA	TRBV5-1	CASSPRQQETQYF
TRBJ1-2	NA	NA	TRBV5-1	CASSLGQTVYGYTF
TRBJ2-5	NA	TRBD2	TRBV5-8	CASSPGLAGVQETQYF
TRBJ1-2	few	TRBD1	TRBV6-6	CASSGQGSNGYTF
TRBJ1-2	NA	NA	TRBV5-1	CASSPGSDGYTF
TRBJ1-5	NA	NA	TRBV4-1	CASSQYAGEYQPQHF
TRBJ1-2	NA	NA	TRBV9	CASSVALRGTEGYGYTF
TRBJ2-5	NA	NA	TRBV6-5	CASRGFGETQYF
TRBJ1-5	NA	NA	TRBV6-6	CASSFPDQPQHF